This entry lists 23 T cell receptor beta chains sequenced from one sample in a study of T cells in Graves' hyperthyroidism and ophthalmopathy. TCR beta CDR3 regions were amplified from RNA transcripts. First-round RT-PCR with HTBI primers amplified the TCR CDR3 region. From the multiplex PCR reads, TCRdb called clonotypes with MiXCR, one entry per CDR3 protein. The sample carries roughly 840,000 distinct CDR3 sequences, about two fifths recorded once. Sequencing was performed on blood. The receptor source for this set is a man between 18 and 29 years old with Graves' hyperthyroidism.

This clonotype has ten or more counts. The chain carries TRBV2 and TRBJ2-7, with a possible D match to TRBD1 (7 bases). Germline assignment: CDR1 SNHLY and CDR2 FYNNEI. V gave up 4 bases and J gave up 7 bases, with 11 bases separating them. The CDR3 contains 12 residues. This CDR3 reads CASSGQGGEQYF. The CDR3 nucleotides are TGTGCCAGCAGTGGACAGGGAGGAGAGCAGTACTTC.

In its sample, this clonotype was seen many times. The CDR3 DNA sequence: TGTGCCAGTACGATCAGGGAGGTGGGGCGCACTGAAGCTTTCTTT. It yields the protein CASTIREVGRTEAFF. The rearrangement links TRBV19 to TRBJ1-1; a possible D gene is TRBD1 (5 bases). V was trimmed by 7 bases and J by 4 bases, leaving 19 bases between them. The CDR3 spans 15 residues. Germline assignment: CDR1 LNHDA and CDR2 SQIVND (reference sequence).

The V and J genes are TRBV2 and TRBJ2-3, with 8 nucleotides matching TRBD2. The germline V gene has CDR1 SNHLY and CDR2 FYNNEI. CDR3 length: 14 residues. The V gene end was trimmed by 6 bases and the J gene end by 5 bases; junction bases not matched to a gene: 7. The CDR3 sequence: CASSAGLDIDTQYF. CDR3 DNA sequence: TGTGCCAGCAGCGCGGGACTAGATATAGATACGCAGTATTTT.

At least ten counts were recorded for this clonotype. The V and J genes are TRBV10-1 and TRBJ1-5; maybe TRBD1 (5 bases). The V end was cut by 5 bases, the J end by 5 bases, with 16 bases between. CDR1 WNHNN and CDR2 SYGVQD come from the germline V gene (reference sequence). This CDR3 comprises 15 residues. CDR3 residues: CASSPGTVFHQPQHF. The CDR3 region has the DNA TGCGCCAGCAGTCCTGGGACGGTTTTCCATCAGCCCCAGCATTTT.

A few counts support this clonotype. This chain links TRBV7-2 with TRBJ2-5; D is ambiguous. The CDR3 loop spans 15 amino acids. V lost 1 base and J 3 bases, leaving 12 bases between the germline ends. Per the germline V gene, CDR1 is SGHTA and CDR2 is FQGNSA. The CDR3 loop is CASSLVTIGKETQYF. The CDR3, as DNA: TGTGCCAGCAGCTTAGTTACGATAGGAAAAGAGACCCAGTACTTC.

This clonotype was counted many times. The rearrangement uses TRBV7-9 and TRBJ1-1; D is perhaps TRBD1 (5 bases). The CDR3 covers 13 residues. V was cut by 5 bases and J by 11 bases, with 18 bases left in between. CDR1 is SEHNR and CDR2 is FQNEAQ in the germline V gene (reference sequence). CDR3 bases: TGTGCCAGCAGCCCGAGCGGCAGGGTGGATGCTTTCTTT. Encoded protein: CASSPSGRVDAFF.

This clonotype was seen ten or more times. The chain carries TRBV7-8 and TRBJ1-2, with 8 bases identical to TRBD1. Germline CDR1 is SGHVS and CDR2 is FQNEAQ. The CDR3 is 16 amino acids. Trimming removed 1 base from V and 3 bases from J; junction bases left unmatched: 7. CDR3 DNA: TGTGCCAGCAGCTTAGGGGCGACAGGGGCTTACTATGGCTACACCTTC. Protein product: CASSLGATGAYYGYTF.

This clonotype showed up just once. Just one base apart from a much larger clone, this may be a read error. The chain links TRBV7-9 to TRBJ1-4; TRBD1 matches 7 bases. The CDR3 spans 15 residues. Germline V lookup: CDR1 SEHNR, CDR2 FQNEAQ (reference sequence). The CDR3 DNA is TGTGCCAGCAGCGTACCGGGACAGATTAATGAAGAACTGTTTTTT. Amino acid sequence: CASSVPGQINEELFF.

The rearrangement uses TRBV15 and TRBJ2-5, with 7 bases aligning to TRBD2. The V gene end was trimmed by 3 bases and the J gene end by 5 bases; junction bases not matched to a gene: 0. CDR1 is LNHNV, CDR2 YYDKDF, per germline (reference sequence). The CDR3 runs to 12 residues. The CDR3 loop reads CATSSGGETQYF. CDR3 DNA sequence: TGTGCCACCAGCAGCGGGGGGGAGACCCAGTACTTC.

V usage is TRBV6-6 and J usage is TRBJ1-1; maybe TRBD1 (6 bases). This CDR3 has 11 amino acids. The germline gives CDR1 MNHNY, CDR2 SVGAGI (reference sequence). Trimming pared 10 bases from V and 4 bases from J, leaving 10 bases between. The CDR3 nucleotides read TGTGCCACAAACAGGGTCACTGAAGCTTTCTTT. The encoded protein is CATNRVTEAFF.

The chain joins TRBV29-1 to TRBJ2-7; D is perhaps TRBD1 or TRBD2 (5 bases each). Deletions cut 8 bases from V and 12 bases from J, with 17 bases between. The germline V gene encodes CDR1 SQVTM and CDR2 ANQGSEA. The CDR3 totals 10 residues. The CDR3 sequence is CSSTWDGLYF. CDR3 nucleotide sequence: TGCAGCAGTACCTGGGACGGCCTGTACTTC.

This clonotype turned up a few times. The chain combines TRBV6-6 with TRBJ2-7, with TRBD1 matching over 8 bases. This CDR3 has 13 residues. The V and J ends lost 8 bases and 2 bases, in that order; junction bases with no gene match: 5. Germline V gives CDR1 MNHNY, CDR2 SVGAGI (reference sequence). CDR3 nucleotide sequence: TGTGCCAGCCGGACAGGGCGAACCTACGAGCAGTACTTC. It codes for CASRTGRTYEQYF.

This clonotype showed up just a few times. The chain carries TRBV5-1 and TRBJ1-6; no definite D call. Trimming shortened V by 2 bases and J by 0 bases, and 18 bases separated the two germline ends. Germline CDR1 reads SGHRS; CDR2 reads YFSETQ. The CDR3 runs to 19 residues. The DNA for the CDR3 is TGCGCCAGCAGCTTAAGACCAGGAACCACCGCCTCCTATAATTCACCCCTCCACTTT. Amino acids: CASSLRPGTTASYNSPLHF.

The chain links TRBV3-1 to TRBJ2-5; D uncertain. The CDR3 runs 12 residues. The V and J ends lost 8 bases and 4 bases respectively, with 11 bases between them. CDR1 and CDR2 from the germline V gene are LGHDT and YNNKEL (reference sequence). This CDR3 is CASGRGGETQYF. The CDR3 DNA sequence: TGTGCCAGCGGGCGCGGCGGAGAGACCCAGTACTTC.

The chain joins TRBV29-1 to TRBJ1-1, with D hard to call. The CDR3 has 14 amino acids. V lost 6 bases and J 1 base, leaving 15 bases between the germline ends. Germline V gene sequence: CDR1 SQVTM, CDR2 ANQGSEA. CDR3 in DNA: TGCAGCGTCCCCCCGCCCACAGCGAACACTGAAGCTTTCTTT. Residues: CSVPPPTANTEAFF.

This clonotype has more than one count but fewer than ten. V and J are TRBV5-6 and TRBJ2-7; D not resolved. The germline V gene has CDR1 SGHDT and CDR2 YYEEEE. V shed 4 bases and J shed 0 bases, with 14 bases lying between them. The CDR3 contains 15 residues. The DNA of the CDR3 is TGTGCCAGCAGCCTGGGCGTTATATCCTCCTACGAGCAGTACTTC. This sequence encodes CASSLGVISSYEQYF.

A few counts support this clonotype. The chain uses TRBV4-1 and TRBJ1-1; D uncertain. Germline V gives CDR1 MGHRA, CDR2 YSYEKL. This CDR3 comprises 11 residues. The ends were cut back, 4 bases at V and 6 bases at J, with 6 bases in the middle. CDR3 nucleotide sequence: TGCGCCAGCAGCCGGAGGTCTGAAGCTTTCTTT. Translated: CASSRRSEAFF.

The chain has TRBV29-1 and TRBJ1-2; D is perhaps TRBD1 (6 bases). Germline CDR1 and CDR2: SQVTM and ANQGSEA. CDR3 length: 13 residues. V lost 4 bases, J lost 7 bases, and 16 bases lay in between. The CDR3 is CSVGDGGLSGYTF. The CDR3 nucleotides are TGCAGCGTTGGGGACGGGGGGCTAAGTGGCTACACCTTC.

The CDR3 nucleotides read TGCGCCAGCAGCCATCGGGTCGCGGGGGCCAACGTCCTGACTTTC. Amino acids: CASSHRVAGANVLTF. The chain recombines TRBV5-1 with TRBJ2-6, with D uncertain. The V and J ends lost 4 bases and 4 bases respectively, with 12 bases between them. The CDR3 has 15 residues. Germline CDR1 reads SGHRS; CDR2 reads YFSETQ.

The sample holds one count of this clonotype. The V and J genes are TRBV7-2 and TRBJ1-1; D is possibly TRBD1 (5 bases). CDR1 and CDR2 from the germline V gene are SGHTA and FQGNSA. Trimming took 2 bases from V and 4 from J, leaving 14 bases between them. CDR3 size: 15 residues. The CDR3 region has the DNA TGTGCCAGCAGCTTACCAGGCGCGAGGGGCACTGAAGCTTTCTTT. Translation gives CASSLPGARGTEAFF.

The V and J genes are TRBV12-3 or TRBV12-4 and TRBJ2-5; TRBD1 matches at 9 bases. Unmatched junction bases numbered 1, after V lost 8 bases and J lost 0 bases. The CDR3 sequence is 13 residues long. CDR3 sequence reads: CASDRGYQETQYF. The DNA for the CDR3 is TGTGCCAGCGACAGGGGGTACCAAGAGACCCAGTACTTC.

The CDR3 sequence is CASSVGLAGVGETQYF. The DNA of the CDR3 is TGTGCCAGCAGCGTAGGACTAGCGGGAGTGGGAGAGACCCAGTACTTC. The rearrangement uses TRBV9 and TRBJ2-5; 12 bases align to TRBD2. This CDR3 has 16 amino acids. CDR1 and CDR2 (germline): SGDLS, YYNGEE. V shed 0 bases and J 4 bases; nucleotides not matched to a gene: 4.

The rearrangement links TRBV25-1 to TRBJ2-5, with 11 bases fitting TRBD2. This CDR3 contains 16 residues. Germline V gene lookup returns CDR1 MGHDK and CDR2 SYGVNS. The V and J ends lost 4 bases and 5 bases, in that order; junction bases with no gene match: 9. The DNA of the CDR3 is TGTGCCAGCAGTGTGCAGACTAGCGGGACCGGTGAGACCCAGTACTTC. Translated: CASSVQTSGTGETQYF.